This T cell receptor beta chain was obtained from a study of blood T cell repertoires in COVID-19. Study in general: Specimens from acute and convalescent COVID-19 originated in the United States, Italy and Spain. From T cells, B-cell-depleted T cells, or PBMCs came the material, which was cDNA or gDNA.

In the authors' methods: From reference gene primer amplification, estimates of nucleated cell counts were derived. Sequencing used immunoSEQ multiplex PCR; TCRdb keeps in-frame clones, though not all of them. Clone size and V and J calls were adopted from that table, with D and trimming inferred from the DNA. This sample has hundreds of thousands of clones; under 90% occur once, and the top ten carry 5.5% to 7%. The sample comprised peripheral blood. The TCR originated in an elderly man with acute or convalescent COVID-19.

This chain's CDR3 is CASSLGGRGLTEAFF. The CDR3 DNA reads as TGTGCCAGCAGCTTAGGTGGCAGGGGGCTTACTGAAGCTTTCTTT. The chain combines TRBV7-8 with TRBJ1-1, with 8 bases that match TRBD1. V was pared by 1 base and J by 5 bases, with 6 bases of the junction left unmatched. Germline V gene lookup returns CDR1 SGHVS and CDR2 FQNEAQ. This CDR3 contains 15 residues.